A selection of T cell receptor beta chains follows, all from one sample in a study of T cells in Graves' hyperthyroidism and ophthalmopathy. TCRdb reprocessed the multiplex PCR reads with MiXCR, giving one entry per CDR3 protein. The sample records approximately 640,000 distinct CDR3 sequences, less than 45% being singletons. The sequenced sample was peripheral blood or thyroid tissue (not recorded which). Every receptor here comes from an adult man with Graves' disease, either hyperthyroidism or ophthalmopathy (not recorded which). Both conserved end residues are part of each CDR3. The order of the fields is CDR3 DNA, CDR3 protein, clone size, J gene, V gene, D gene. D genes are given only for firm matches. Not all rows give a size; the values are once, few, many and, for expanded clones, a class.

DNA: TGTGTCAGCAGTCCGCTGGGACTAGCGGGAGGAGAGCAGTACTTC
CDR3: CVSSPLGLAGGEQYF
size: .
J: TRBJ2-7
V: TRBV12-3/TRBV12-4
D: TRBD2

DNA: TGTGCCAGCAGCCAAACAGGTGACGGGTTCGAGACCCAGTACTTC
CDR3: CASSQTGDGFETQYF
size: few
J: TRBJ2-5
V: TRBV7-3
D: .

DNA: TGTACCAGCAGGAGTCTTACAGGGGCCACTGAAGCTTTCTTT
CDR3: CTSRSLTGATEAFF
size: .
J: TRBJ1-1
V: TRBV2
D: TRBD1

DNA: TGTGCCATCAGTGGGGGAATGAATGAAAAACTGGTTTTT
CDR3: CAISGGMNEKLVF
size: .
J: TRBJ1-4
V: TRBV10-3
D: .

DNA: TGTGCCAGCAGCTTAGGGAGTAGCGGAGATGGCTACACCTTC
CDR3: CASSLGSSGDGYTF
size: once
J: TRBJ1-2
V: TRBV7-9
D: .

DNA: TGTGCCAGCAGCCGTAGCGGGAAGTACGAGCAGTACTTC
CDR3: CASSRSGKYEQYF
size: .
J: TRBJ2-7
V: TRBV7-2
D: TRBD2

DNA: TGTGCCACCAGCAGAGATCGGGGGACAGGGTACGAGCAGTACTTC
CDR3: CATSRDRGTGYEQYF
size: .
J: TRBJ2-7
V: TRBV15
D: TRBD1

DNA: TGTGCCAGCAGCGTAGTACGGGTGAACACTGAAGCTTTCTTT
CDR3: CASSVVRVNTEAFF
size: .
J: TRBJ1-1
V: TRBV7-4
D: .

DNA: TGTGCCAGCAGCTTAGTTCCTTCAGCGGGGGCGGATCAGCCCCAGCATTTT
CDR3: CASSLVPSAGADQPQHF
size: many
J: TRBJ1-5
V: TRBV7-2
D: .

DNA: TGTGCCAGCAGCTTTATGGCGCTCACTGAAGCTTTCTTT
CDR3: CASSFMALTEAFF
size: many
J: TRBJ1-1
V: TRBV7-6
D: .

DNA: TGTGCCAGCAGTCAGAGGTTTAGTGGCTACACCTTC
CDR3: CASSQRFSGYTF
size: .
J: TRBJ1-2
V: TRBV24-1
D: .

DNA: TGTGCCAGCGGCTCCCTGACAGGCTCGGCTGGAAACACCATATATTTT
CDR3: CASGSLTGSAGNTIYF
size: once
J: TRBJ1-3
V: TRBV7-9
D: .

DNA: TGCGCCAGCAGCCAAGTTTTACTAGTAGCGGACAATGAGCAGTTCTTC
CDR3: CASSQVLLVADNEQFF
size: once
J: TRBJ2-1
V: TRBV7-8
D: .

DNA: TGCGCCAGCAGCGTCACAGGGAACACTGAAGCTTTCTTT
CDR3: CASSVTGNTEAFF
size: many
J: TRBJ1-1
V: TRBV9
D: .

DNA: TGTGCCAGCAGCCAAAAGGGACAGCCGAACACTGAAGCTTTCTTT
CDR3: CASSQKGQPNTEAFF
size: few
J: TRBJ1-1
V: TRBV14
D: TRBD1

DNA: TGTGCCAGCAGCTTAATGGGACAGGCACACCGGGGGGAGACCCAGTACTTC
CDR3: CASSLMGQAHRGETQYF
size: .
J: TRBJ2-5
V: TRBV7-9
D: TRBD1

DNA: TGTGCCAGCAGCCGCCGCAGGGGCTTCATGAACACTGAAGCTTTCTTT
CDR3: CASSRRRGFMNTEAFF
size: .
J: TRBJ1-1
V: TRBV7-2
D: .

DNA: TGTGCCAGCATCAGAGCGGGTATCGCGAACACCGGGGAGCTGTTTTTT
CDR3: CASIRAGIANTGELFF
size: .
J: TRBJ2-2
V: TRBV6-6
D: .

DNA: TGTGCCAGACAGGGTAGGACTGAAGCTTTCTTT
CDR3: CARQGRTEAFF
size: .
J: TRBJ1-1
V: TRBV7-3
D: .

DNA: TGCAGCGGAGGTTCGGCGGGAAACACCATATATTTT
CDR3: CSGGSAGNTIYF
size: .
J: TRBJ1-3
V: TRBV29-1
D: .

DNA: TGTGCCATCGGGACGGGGCAAGAGACCCAGTACTTC
CDR3: CAIGTGQETQYF
size: few
J: TRBJ2-5
V: TRBV10-3
D: .

DNA: TGTGCCAGCAGCCGCGACAGGGTGACTGGCTACACCTTC
CDR3: CASSRDRVTGYTF
size: .
J: TRBJ1-2
V: TRBV14
D: TRBD1

DNA: TGTGCCAGCAGAGACCGGGACAATGTGGAGACCCAGTACTTC
CDR3: CASRDRDNVETQYF
size: few
J: TRBJ2-5
V: TRBV7-8
D: .

DNA: TGCAGTGCTACCCGAGGACTAGATTCTTCCTACGAGCAGTACTTC
CDR3: CSATRGLDSSYEQYF
size: few
J: TRBJ2-7
V: TRBV20-1
D: TRBD2

DNA: TGTGCCAGCAGTTTTTCGGGGCAGACTGAAGCTTTCTTT
CDR3: CASSFSGQTEAFF
size: few
J: TRBJ1-1
V: TRBV12-3/TRBV12-4
D: .

DNA: TGTGCCAGCAGCCAAGGGGGAGGGGGGGTTAGGCCCCAGCATTTT
CDR3: CASSQGGGGVRPQHF
size: few
J: TRBJ1-5
V: TRBV7-9
D: .

DNA: TGTGCCAGCAGTGCCTCTACAGGGGTTCAGCCCCAGCATTTT
CDR3: CASSASTGVQPQHF
size: .
J: TRBJ1-5
V: TRBV10-3
D: TRBD1

DNA: TGTGCCAGTAGTATAGCTTTCGGGACAGGGCAGAACTATGGCTACACCTTC
CDR3: CASSIAFGTGQNYGYTF
size: .
J: TRBJ1-2
V: TRBV19
D: TRBD1

DNA: TGTGCCAGTAGTATAGGAGGAGCGGGCAATCAGCCCCAGCATTTT
CDR3: CASSIGGAGNQPQHF
size: few
J: TRBJ1-5
V: TRBV19
D: .

DNA: TGTGCCAGCAGCTTACGAAGTGGTGGACAGCCCCAGTACTTC
CDR3: CASSLRSGGQPQYF
size: .
J: TRBJ2-5
V: TRBV7-2
D: .

DNA: TGTGCCAGCAGCCACCTACAAGACACTAGCAATCAGCCCCAGCATTTT
CDR3: CASSHLQDTSNQPQHF
size: .
J: TRBJ1-5
V: TRBV7-8
D: .

DNA: TGTGCCAGCAGCCGGGGAAGTACAATGACCGGGGAGCTGTTTTTT
CDR3: CASSRGSTMTGELFF
size: .
J: TRBJ2-2
V: TRBV7-9
D: .

DNA: TGTGCCAGCAGACCTTTCGGACAGGCAGAGGGACAGCCCCAGCATTTT
CDR3: CASRPFGQAEGQPQHF
size: .
J: TRBJ1-5
V: TRBV10-3
D: TRBD1

DNA: TGTGCCAGCAGTCGGAGGGGGGAGTTAAACACCATATATTTT
CDR3: CASSRRGELNTIYF
size: .
J: TRBJ1-3
V: TRBV2
D: .

DNA: TGTGCCACCAGTGATACGGAGACCCAGTACTTC
CDR3: CATSDTETQYF
size: many
J: TRBJ2-5
V: TRBV24-1
D: .

DNA: TGTGCCACCAGACCGGGACAGAGTGACACCGGGGAGCTGTTTTTT
CDR3: CATRPGQSDTGELFF
size: many
J: TRBJ2-2
V: TRBV24-1
D: TRBD1

DNA: TGCAGTGCTAGAAGCGTCCGGAGTACCGGGGAGCTGTTTTTT
CDR3: CSARSVRSTGELFF
size: .
J: TRBJ2-2
V: TRBV20-1
D: .

DNA: TGTGCCAGCAGCGGGACAGGGGGCACCTACGAGCAGTACTTC
CDR3: CASSGTGGTYEQYF
size: .
J: TRBJ2-7
V: TRBV2
D: TRBD1

DNA: TGTGCCAGCAGCGTAGAGGGCTCAGCTAACTATGGCTACACCTTC
CDR3: CASSVEGSANYGYTF
size: .
J: TRBJ1-2
V: TRBV9
D: .

DNA: TGCAGTGCTCAAGGTGGAAGCTCCTACGAGCAGTACTTC
CDR3: CSAQGGSSYEQYF
size: .
J: TRBJ2-7
V: TRBV20-1
D: .

DNA: TGTGCCAGCAGTTACGACACTGGGACTAGCGGGAGCTTCGAGCAGTACTTC
CDR3: CASSYDTGTSGSFEQYF
size: few
J: TRBJ2-7
V: TRBV12-3/TRBV12-4
D: TRBD2

DNA: TGTGCCAGCAGCTTAGTACAGGGGTCTAATGAAAAACTGTTTTTT
CDR3: CASSLVQGSNEKLFF
size: .
J: TRBJ1-4
V: TRBV7-9
D: TRBD1

DNA: TGTGCCAGCGGGGGGGGGGCGTCCCCGCGGGAGCAGTACTTC
CDR3: CASGGGASPREQYF
size: .
J: TRBJ2-7
V: TRBV7-2
D: .

DNA: TGCGCCAGCAGCTGGAGTGGAGGGTTGGGGTACGAGCAGTACTTC
CDR3: CASSWSGGLGYEQYF
size: few
J: TRBJ2-7
V: TRBV5-5
D: .

DNA: TGTGCCGCCAGTAGTAAGGACGGGTGGGTGAAGACCCAGTACTTC
CDR3: CAASSKDGWVKTQYF
size: .
J: TRBJ2-5
V: TRBV15
D: .

DNA: TGTGCCAGCTTCGTACAGGGCGGTGGCTACACCTTC
CDR3: CASFVQGGGYTF
size: .
J: TRBJ1-2
V: TRBV9
D: .

DNA: TGTGCCAGCAGTTACGGGGACAGGGGCGATCAGCCCCAGCATTTT
CDR3: CASSYGDRGDQPQHF
size: .
J: TRBJ1-5
V: TRBV6-5
D: TRBD1

DNA: TGTGCCAGCAGTGACCAGATGAATGAAAAACTGTTTTTT
CDR3: CASSDQMNEKLFF
size: .
J: TRBJ1-4
V: TRBV6-1
D: .

DNA: TGCAGTGCTAGTCGCACAACTAATGAAAAACTGTTTTTT
CDR3: CSASRTTNEKLFF
size: many
J: TRBJ1-4
V: TRBV20-1
D: .

DNA: TGTGCCAGCAGTGAAGCCTCCTCGACAGGGGACTCCTACGAGCAGTACTTC
CDR3: CASSEASSTGDSYEQYF
size: .
J: TRBJ2-7
V: TRBV10-3
D: TRBD1

DNA: TGCAGTGCTAACCAGGGGGATCAGCCCCAGCATTTT
CDR3: CSANQGDQPQHF
size: .
J: TRBJ1-5
V: TRBV20-1
D: TRBD1

DNA: TGTGCCAGCAGCTTGGGGGGGTGGACAGGGATTTTTGCGACTGAAGCTTTCTTT
CDR3: CASSLGGWTGIFATEAFF
size: .
J: TRBJ1-1
V: TRBV7-2
D: TRBD1

DNA: TGTGCCAGCAGCTTGGCCGGCGGAGGGGCCAACGTCCTGACTTTC
CDR3: CASSLAGGGANVLTF
size: many
J: TRBJ2-6
V: TRBV5-8
D: .

DNA: TGCAGCGTTGAAGACCCGGGGCGGACGACTGAAGCTTCCTTT
CDR3: CSVEDPGRTTEASF
size: few
J: TRBJ1-1
V: TRBV29-1
D: .

DNA: TGCAGTGCTAGGGACGGGGGCGGGGGATCGGAAGAGCAGTACTTC
CDR3: CSARDGGGGSEEQYF
size: .
J: TRBJ2-7
V: TRBV20-1
D: .

DNA: TGCAGCGTTGACAGAACAGGTCCTGGAAACACCATATATTTT
CDR3: CSVDRTGPGNTIYF
size: many
J: TRBJ1-3
V: TRBV29-1
D: .

DNA: TGTGCCAGCAGTGAAGATAGGGACCATTACACTGAAGCTTTCTTT
CDR3: CASSEDRDHYTEAFF
size: once
J: TRBJ1-1
V: TRBV6-1
D: .

DNA: TGTGCCAGCAGTGACAGCACCCGCTTTTATGGCTACACCTTC
CDR3: CASSDSTRFYGYTF
size: few
J: TRBJ1-2
V: TRBV12-3/TRBV12-4
D: .

DNA: TGCGCCAGCAGCCAAGAGGGCGGGGGAAGCTCCTACGAGCAGTACTTC
CDR3: CASSQEGGGSSYEQYF
size: .
J: TRBJ2-7
V: TRBV4-3
D: TRBD2

DNA: TGTGCCATCAGTGTTGATCAGGGGGCGGACTATTCACCCCTCCACTTT
CDR3: CAISVDQGADYSPLHF
size: .
J: TRBJ1-6
V: TRBV10-3
D: TRBD1